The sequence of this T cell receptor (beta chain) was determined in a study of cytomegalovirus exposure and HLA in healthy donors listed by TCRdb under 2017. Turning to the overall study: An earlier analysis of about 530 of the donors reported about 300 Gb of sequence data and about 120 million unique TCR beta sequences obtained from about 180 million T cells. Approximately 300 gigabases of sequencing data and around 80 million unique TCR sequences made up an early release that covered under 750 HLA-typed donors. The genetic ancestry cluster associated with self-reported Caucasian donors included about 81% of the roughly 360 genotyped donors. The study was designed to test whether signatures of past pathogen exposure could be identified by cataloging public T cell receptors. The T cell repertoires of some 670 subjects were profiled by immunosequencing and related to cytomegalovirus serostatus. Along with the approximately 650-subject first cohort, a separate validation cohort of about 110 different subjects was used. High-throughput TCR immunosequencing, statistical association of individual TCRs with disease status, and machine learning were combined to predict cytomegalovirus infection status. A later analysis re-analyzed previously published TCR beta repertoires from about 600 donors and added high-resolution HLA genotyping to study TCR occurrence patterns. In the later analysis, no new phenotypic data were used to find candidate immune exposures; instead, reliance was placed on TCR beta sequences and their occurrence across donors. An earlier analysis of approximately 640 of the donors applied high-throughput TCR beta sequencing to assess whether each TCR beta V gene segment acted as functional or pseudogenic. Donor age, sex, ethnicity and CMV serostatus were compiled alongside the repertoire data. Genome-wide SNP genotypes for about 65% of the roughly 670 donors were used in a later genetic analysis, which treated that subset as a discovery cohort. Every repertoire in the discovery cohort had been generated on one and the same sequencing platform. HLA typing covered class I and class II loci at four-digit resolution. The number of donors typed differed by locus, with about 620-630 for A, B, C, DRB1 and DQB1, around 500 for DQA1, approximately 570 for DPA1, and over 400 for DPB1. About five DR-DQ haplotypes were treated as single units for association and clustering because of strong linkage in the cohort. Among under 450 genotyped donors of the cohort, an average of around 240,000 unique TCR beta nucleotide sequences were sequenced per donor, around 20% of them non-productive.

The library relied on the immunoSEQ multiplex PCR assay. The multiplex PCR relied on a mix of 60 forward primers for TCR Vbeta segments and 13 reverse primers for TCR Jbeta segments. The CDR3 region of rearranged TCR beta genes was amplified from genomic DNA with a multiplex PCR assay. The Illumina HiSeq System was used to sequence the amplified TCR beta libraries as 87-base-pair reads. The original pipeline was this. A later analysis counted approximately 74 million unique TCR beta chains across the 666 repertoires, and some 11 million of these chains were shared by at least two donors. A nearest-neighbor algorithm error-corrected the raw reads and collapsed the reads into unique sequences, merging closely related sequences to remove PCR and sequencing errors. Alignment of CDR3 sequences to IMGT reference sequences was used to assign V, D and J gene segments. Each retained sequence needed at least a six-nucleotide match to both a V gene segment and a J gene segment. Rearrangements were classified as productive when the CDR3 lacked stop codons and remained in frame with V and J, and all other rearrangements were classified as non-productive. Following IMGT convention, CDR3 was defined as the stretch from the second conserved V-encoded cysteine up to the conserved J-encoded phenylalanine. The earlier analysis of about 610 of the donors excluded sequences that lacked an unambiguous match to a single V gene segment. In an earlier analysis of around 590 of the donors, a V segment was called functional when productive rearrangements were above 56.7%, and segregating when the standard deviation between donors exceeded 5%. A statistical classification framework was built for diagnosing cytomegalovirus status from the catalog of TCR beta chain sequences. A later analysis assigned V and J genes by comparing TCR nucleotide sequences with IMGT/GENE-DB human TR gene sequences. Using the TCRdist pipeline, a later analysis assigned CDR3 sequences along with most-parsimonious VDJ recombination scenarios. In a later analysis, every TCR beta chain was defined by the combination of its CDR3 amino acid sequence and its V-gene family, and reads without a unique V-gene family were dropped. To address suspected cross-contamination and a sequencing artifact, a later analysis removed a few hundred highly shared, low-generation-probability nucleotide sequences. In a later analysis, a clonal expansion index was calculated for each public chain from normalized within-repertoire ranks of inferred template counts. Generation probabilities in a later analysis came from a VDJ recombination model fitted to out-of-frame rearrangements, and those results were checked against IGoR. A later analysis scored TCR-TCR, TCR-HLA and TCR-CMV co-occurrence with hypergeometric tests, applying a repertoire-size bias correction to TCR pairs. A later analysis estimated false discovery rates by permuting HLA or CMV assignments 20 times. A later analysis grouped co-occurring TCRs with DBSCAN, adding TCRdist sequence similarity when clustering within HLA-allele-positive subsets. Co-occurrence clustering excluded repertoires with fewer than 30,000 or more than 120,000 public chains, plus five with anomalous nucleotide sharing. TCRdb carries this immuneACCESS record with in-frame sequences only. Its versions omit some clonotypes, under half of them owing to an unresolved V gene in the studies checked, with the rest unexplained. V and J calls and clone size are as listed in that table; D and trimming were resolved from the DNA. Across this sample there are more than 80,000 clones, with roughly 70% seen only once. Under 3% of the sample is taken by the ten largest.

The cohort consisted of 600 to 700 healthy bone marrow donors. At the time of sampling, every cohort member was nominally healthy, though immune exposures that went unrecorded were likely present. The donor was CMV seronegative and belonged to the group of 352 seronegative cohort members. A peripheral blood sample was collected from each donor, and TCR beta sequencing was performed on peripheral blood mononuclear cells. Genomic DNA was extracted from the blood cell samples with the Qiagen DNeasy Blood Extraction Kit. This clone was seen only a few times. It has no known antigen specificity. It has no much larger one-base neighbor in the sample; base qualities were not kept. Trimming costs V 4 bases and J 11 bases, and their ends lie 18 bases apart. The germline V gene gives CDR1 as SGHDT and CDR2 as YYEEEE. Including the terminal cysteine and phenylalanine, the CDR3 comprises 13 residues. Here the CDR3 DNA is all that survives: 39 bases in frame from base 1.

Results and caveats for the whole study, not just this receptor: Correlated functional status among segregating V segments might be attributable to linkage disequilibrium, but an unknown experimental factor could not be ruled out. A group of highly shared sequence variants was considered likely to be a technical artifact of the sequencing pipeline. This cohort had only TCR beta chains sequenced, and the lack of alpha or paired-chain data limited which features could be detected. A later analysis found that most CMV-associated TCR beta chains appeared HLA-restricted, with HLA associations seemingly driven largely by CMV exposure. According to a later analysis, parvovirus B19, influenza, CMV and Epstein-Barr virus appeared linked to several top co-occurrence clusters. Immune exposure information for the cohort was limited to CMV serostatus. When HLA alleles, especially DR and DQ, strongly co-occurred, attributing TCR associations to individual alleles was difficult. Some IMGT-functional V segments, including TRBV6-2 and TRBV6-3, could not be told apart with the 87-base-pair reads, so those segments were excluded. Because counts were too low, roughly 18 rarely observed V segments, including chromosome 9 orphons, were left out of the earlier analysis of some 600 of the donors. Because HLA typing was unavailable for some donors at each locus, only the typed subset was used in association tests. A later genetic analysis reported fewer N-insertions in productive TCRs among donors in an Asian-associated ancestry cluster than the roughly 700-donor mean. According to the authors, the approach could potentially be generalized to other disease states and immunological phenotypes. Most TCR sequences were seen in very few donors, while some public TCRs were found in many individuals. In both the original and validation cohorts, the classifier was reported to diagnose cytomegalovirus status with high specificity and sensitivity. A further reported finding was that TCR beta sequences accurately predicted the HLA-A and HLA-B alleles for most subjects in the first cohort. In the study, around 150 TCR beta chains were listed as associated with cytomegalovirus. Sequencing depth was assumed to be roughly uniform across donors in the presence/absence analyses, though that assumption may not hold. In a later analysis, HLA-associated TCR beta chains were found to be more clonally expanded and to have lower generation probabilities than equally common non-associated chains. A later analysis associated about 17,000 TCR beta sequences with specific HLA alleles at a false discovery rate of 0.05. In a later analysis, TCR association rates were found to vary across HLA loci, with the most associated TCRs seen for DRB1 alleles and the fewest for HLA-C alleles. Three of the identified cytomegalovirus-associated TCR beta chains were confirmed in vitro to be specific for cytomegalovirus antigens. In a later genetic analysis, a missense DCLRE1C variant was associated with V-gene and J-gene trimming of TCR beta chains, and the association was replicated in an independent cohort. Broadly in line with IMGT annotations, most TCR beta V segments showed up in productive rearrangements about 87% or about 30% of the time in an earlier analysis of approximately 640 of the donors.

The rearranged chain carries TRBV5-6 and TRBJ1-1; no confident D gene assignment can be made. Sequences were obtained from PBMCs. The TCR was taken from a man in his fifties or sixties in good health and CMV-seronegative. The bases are TGTGCCAGCAGCCAGGTGGTGGTGGGGAGGGCTTTCTTT. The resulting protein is CASSQVVVGRAFF.